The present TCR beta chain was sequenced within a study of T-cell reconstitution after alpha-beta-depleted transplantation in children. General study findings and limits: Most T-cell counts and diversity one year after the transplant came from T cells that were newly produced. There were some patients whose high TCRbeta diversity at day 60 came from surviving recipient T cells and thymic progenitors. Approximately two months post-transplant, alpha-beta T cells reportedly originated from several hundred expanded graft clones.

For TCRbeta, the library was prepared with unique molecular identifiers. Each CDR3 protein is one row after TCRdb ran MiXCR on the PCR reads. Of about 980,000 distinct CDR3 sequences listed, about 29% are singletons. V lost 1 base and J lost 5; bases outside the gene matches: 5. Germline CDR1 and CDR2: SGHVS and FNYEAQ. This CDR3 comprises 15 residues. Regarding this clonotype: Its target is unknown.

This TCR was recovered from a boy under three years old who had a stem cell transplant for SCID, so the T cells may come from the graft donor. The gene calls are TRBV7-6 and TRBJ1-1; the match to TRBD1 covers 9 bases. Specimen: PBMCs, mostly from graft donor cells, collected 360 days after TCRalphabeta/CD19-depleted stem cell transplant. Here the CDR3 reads CASSLGGTGWTEAFF. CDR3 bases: TGTGCCAGCAGCTTAGGGGGGACAGGGTGGACTGAAGCTTTCTTT.